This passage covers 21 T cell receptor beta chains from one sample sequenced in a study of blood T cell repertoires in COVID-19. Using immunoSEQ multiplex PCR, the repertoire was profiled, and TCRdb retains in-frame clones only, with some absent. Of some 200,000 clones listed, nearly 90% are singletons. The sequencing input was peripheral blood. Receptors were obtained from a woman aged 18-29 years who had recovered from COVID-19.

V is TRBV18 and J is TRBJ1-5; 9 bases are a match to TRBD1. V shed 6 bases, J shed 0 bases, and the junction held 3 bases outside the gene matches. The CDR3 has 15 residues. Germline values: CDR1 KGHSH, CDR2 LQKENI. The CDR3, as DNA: TGTGCCAGCTCTCCGACAGGGGGTAGCAATCAGCCCCAGCATTTT. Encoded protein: CASSPTGGSNQPQHF.

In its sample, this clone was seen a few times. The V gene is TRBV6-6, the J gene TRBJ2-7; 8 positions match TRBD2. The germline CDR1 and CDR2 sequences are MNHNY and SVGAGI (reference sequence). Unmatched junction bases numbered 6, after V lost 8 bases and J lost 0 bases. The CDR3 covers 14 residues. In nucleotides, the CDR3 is TGTGCCAGCGGTCGACTAGCGCTCTCCTACGAGCAGTACTTC. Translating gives CASGRLALSYEQYF.

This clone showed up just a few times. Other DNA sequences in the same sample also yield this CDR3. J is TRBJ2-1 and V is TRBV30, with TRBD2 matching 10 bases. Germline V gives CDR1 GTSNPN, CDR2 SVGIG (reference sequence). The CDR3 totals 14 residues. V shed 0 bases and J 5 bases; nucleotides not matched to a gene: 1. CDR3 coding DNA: TGTGCCTGGAGTGTAGGACTAGCGGACAATGAGCAGTTCTTC. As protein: CAWSVGLADNEQFF.

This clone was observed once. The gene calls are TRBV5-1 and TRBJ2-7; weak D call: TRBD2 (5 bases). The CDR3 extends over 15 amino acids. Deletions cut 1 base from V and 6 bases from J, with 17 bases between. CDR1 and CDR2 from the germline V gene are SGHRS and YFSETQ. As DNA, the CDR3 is TGCGCCAGCAGCTTGCCTAGCCTTACCTCTGGCGAGCAGTACTTC. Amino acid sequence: CASSLPSLTSGEQYF.

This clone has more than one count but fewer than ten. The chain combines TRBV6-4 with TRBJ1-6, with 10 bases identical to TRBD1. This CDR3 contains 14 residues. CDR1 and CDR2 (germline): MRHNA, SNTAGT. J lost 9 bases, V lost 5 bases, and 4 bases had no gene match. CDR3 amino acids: CASSRTGGLSPLHF. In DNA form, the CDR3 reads TGTGCCAGCAGTCGGACAGGGGGTCTTTCACCCCTCCACTTT.

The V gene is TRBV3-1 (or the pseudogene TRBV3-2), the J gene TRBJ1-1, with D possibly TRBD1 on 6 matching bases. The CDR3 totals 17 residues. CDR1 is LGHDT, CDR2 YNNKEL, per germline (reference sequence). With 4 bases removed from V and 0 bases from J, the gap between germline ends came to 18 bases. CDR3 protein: CASSPKARGGMNTEAFF. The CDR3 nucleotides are TGTGCCAGCAGCCCCAAGGCGCGTGGGGGCATGAACACTGAAGCTTTCTTT.

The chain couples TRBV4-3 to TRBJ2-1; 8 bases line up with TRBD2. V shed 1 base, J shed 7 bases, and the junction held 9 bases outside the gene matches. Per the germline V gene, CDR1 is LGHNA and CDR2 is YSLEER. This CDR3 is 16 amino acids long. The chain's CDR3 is CASSQVGRERANEQFF. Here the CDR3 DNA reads TGCGCCAGCAGCCAAGTCGGGAGGGAGAGGGCTAATGAGCAGTTCTTC.

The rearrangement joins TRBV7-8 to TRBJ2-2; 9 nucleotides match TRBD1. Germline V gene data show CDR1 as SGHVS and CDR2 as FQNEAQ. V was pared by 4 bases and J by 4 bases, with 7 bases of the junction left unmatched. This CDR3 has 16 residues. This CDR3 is CASSWFGTGLTGELFF. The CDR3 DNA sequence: TGTGCCAGCAGCTGGTTTGGGACAGGGCTCACCGGGGAGCTGTTTTTT.

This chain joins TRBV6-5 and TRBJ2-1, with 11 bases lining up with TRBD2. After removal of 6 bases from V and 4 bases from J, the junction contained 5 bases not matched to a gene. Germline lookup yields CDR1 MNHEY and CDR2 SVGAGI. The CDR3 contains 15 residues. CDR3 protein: CASSLAGGRYNEQFF. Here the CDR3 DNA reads TGTGCCAGCAGCTTAGCGGGAGGGCGATACAATGAGCAGTTCTTC.

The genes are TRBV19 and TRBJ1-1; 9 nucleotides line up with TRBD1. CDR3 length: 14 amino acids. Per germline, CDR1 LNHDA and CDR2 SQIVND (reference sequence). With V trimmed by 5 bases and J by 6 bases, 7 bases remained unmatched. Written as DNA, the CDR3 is TGTGCCAGTAGTCCCAACAGGGGGCCGCCTGAAGCTTTCTTT. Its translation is CASSPNRGPPEAFF.

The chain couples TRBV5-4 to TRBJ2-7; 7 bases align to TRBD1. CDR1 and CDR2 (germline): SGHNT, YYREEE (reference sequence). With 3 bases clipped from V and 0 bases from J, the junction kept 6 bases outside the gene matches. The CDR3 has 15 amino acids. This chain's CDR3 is CASSSDRSYSYEQYF. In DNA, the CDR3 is TGTGCCAGCAGCTCGGACAGGTCTTACTCCTACGAGCAGTACTTC.

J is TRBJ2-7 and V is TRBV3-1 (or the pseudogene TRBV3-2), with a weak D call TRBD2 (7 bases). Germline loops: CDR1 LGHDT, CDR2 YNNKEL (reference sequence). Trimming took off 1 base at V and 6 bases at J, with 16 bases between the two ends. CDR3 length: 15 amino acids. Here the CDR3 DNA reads TGTGCCAGCAGCCAAGGACTAGCCCTAGGGGGCGAGCAGTACTTC. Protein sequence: CASSQGLALGGEQYF.

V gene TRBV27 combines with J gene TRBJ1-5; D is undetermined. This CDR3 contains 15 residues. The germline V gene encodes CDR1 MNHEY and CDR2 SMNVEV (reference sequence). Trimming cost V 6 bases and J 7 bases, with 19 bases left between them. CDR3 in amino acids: CASSNNRESAQPQHF. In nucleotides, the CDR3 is TGTGCCAGCAGCAATAACCGGGAGTCGGCGCAGCCCCAGCATTTT.

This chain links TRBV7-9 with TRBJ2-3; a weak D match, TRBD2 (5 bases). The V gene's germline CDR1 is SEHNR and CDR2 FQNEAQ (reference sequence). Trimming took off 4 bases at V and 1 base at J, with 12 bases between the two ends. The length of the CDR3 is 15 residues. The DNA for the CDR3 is TGTGCCAGCAGCTCAGACGACGGGGGCACAGATACGCAGTATTTT. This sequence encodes CASSSDDGGTDTQYF.

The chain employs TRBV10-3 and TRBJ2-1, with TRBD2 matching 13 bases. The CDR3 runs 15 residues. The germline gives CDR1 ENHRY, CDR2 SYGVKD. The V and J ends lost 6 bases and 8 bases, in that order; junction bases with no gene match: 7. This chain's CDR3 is CAISPGLAGADEQFF. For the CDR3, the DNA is TGTGCCATCAGCCCCGGACTAGCGGGAGCGGATGAGCAGTTCTTC.

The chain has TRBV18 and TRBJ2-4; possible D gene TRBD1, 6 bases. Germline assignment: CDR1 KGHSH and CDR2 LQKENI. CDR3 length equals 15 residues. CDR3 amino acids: CASTGIILAKNIQYF. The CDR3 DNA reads TGTGCTAGTACAGGGATTATCCTAGCCAAAAACATTCAGTACTTC.

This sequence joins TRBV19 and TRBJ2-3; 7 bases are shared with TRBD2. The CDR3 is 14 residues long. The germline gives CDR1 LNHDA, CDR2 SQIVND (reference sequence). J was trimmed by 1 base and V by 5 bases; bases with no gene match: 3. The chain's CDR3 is CASSVSGGTDTQYF. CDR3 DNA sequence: TGTGCCAGTAGTGTCAGCGGGGGCACAGATACGCAGTATTTT.

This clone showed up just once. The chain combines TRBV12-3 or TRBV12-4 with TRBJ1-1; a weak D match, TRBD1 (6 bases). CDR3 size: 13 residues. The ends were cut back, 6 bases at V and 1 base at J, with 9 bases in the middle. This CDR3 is CASSRGGNTEAFF. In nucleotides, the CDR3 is TGTGCCAGCAGCCGAGGGGGGAACACTGAAGCTTTCTTT.

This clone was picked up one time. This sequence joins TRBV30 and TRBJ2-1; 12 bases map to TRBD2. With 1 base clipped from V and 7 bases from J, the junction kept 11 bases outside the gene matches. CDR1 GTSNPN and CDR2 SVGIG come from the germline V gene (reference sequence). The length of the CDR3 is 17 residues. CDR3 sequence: CAWSAAWGTSGLNEQFF. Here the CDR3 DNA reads TGTGCCTGGAGTGCCGCCTGGGGGACTAGCGGGTTGAATGAGCAGTTCTTC.

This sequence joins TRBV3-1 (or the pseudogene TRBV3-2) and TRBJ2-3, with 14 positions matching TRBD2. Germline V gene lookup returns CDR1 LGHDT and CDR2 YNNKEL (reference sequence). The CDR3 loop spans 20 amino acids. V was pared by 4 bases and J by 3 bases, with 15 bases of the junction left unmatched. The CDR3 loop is CASSPTPGTSGSFPTDTQYF. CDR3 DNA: TGTGCCAGCAGCCCGACTCCCGGGACTAGCGGGAGTTTTCCGACAGATACGCAGTATTTT.

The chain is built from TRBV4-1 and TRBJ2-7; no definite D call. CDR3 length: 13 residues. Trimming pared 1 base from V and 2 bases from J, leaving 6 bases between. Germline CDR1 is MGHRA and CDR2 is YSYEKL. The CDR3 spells CASSQVGPYEQYF. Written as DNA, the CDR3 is TGCGCCAGCAGCCAAGTTGGGCCCTACGAGCAGTACTTC.